This T cell receptor (beta chain) emerged from a study of vaccination and CD4 T cells after COVID-19. Treatment indicated: roughly 11-day PBMC culture with coronavirus spike peptide pools or control peptides (ViraFEST assay). Following expansion of antigen-specific T cells with peptide pools, ViraFEST then sequenced TCRs. This CDR3 has 14 amino acids. CDR1 is SGDLS, CDR2 YYNGEE, per germline. Trimming took off 0 bases at V and 3 bases at J, with 10 bases between the two ends. Once obtained from cultured CD4+ T cells, the DNA was sequenced using the Oncomine TCR Beta short-read assay. TCRdb ran MiXCR on the PCR reads and lists one entry per CDR3 protein. This table holds about 13,000 distinct CDR3 sequences, 25% to 30% found once. On this clonotype: Its antigen is as yet unknown.

This chain joins TRBV9 and TRBJ2-7; D perhaps matches TRBD1 (6 bases). This receptor was obtained from a human donor who received a COVID-19 vaccine. The sequencing used CD4+ T cells from blood, cultured in vitro, collected before SARS-CoV-2 vaccination. The CDR3 sequence is CASSVATGFYEQYF. The CDR3 DNA follows: TGTGCCAGCAGCGTAGCCACAGGGTTCTACGAGCAGTACTTC.